A single sample is the source of the 27 T cell receptor beta chains below, sequenced in a study of cytomegalovirus exposure and HLA in healthy donors. Vbeta (60) and Jbeta (13) primers were used in the PCR. Only in-frame clones appear in the TCRdb table, and some are missing; sequencing was by immunoSEQ multiplex PCR. With about 62,000 clones in the sample, the ten largest clones hold around 5%. Sequenced material: PBMCs. The receptors shown here come from a man between 25 and 39 years old in good health and CMV-seropositive.

The rearrangement joins TRBV19 to TRBJ1-2, with a weak D call TRBD1 (5 bases). The CDR3 is 16 amino acids. In germline, CDR1 is LNHDA, CDR2 SQIVND (reference sequence). V dropped 0 bases and J dropped 4 bases, with 15 bases sitting between them. CDR3 protein: CASSIDVRGGGYGYTF. The CDR3 nucleotides are TGTGCCAGTAGTATAGATGTACGGGGGGGAGGCTATGGCTACACCTTC.

The chain links TRBV6-5 to TRBJ2-3; possibly TRBD1 for D (6 bases). Germline CDR1 reads MNHEY; CDR2 reads SVGAGI. The CDR3 contains 15 residues. Trimming took off 6 bases at V and 1 base at J, with 14 bases between the two ends. CDR3 nucleotide sequence: TGTGCCAGCAGCCATGAGGGGGTGGGCACAGATACGCAGTATTTT. It specifies CASSHEGVGTDTQYF.

The chain carries TRBV2 and TRBJ1-6; 8 positions match TRBD1. CDR1 SNHLY and CDR2 FYNNEI come from the germline V gene. This CDR3 has 16 residues. V shed 6 bases and J 8 bases; nucleotides not matched to a gene: 12. This CDR3 reads CASRDRRQGADSPLHF. The CDR3, as DNA: TGTGCCAGCAGGGACCGTAGGCAGGGGGCGGATTCACCCCTCCACTTT. The whole variable domain, remainder taken from reference TRBV2 and TRBJ1-6, is EPEVTQTPSHQVTQMGQEVILRCVPISNHLYFYWYRQILGQKVEFLVSFYNNEISEKSEIFDDQFSVERPDGSNFTLKIRSTKLEDSAMYFCASRDRRQGADSPLHFGNGTRLTVT.

The J gene is TRBJ1-4, the V gene TRBV5-4; D is uncertain. V was shortened by 0 bases and J by 8 bases, with 14 bases between the two germline ends. In germline, CDR1 is SGHNT, CDR2 YYREEE (reference sequence). This CDR3 comprises 15 residues. The CDR3 DNA follows: TGTGCCAGCAGCTTGGGAGGGTCGGTAAGGGAAAAACTGTTTTTT. Amino acid sequence: CASSLGGSVREKLFF.

V usage is TRBV5-4 and J usage is TRBJ2-5, with 8 bases lining up with TRBD2. V gave up 2 bases and J gave up 2 bases; unmatched junction bases: 2. The CDR3 is made up of 14 amino acids. Germline lookup yields CDR1 SGHNT and CDR2 YYREEE (reference sequence). The CDR3 loop is CASSFRGGQETQYF. CDR3 in DNA: TGTGCCAGCAGCTTTCGCGGGGGGCAAGAGACCCAGTACTTC.

The rearrangement joins TRBV29-1 to TRBJ2-1, with D possibly matching TRBD1 (5 bases). Germline-derived CDR1 and CDR2 are SQVTM and ANQGSEA. The CDR3 length is 15 residues. Trimming removed 3 bases from V and 1 base from J, with 13 bases in between. For the CDR3, the DNA is TGCAGCGTTGACAAGGGGTCAGGTTCCTACAATGAGCAGTTCTTC. Translation gives CSVDKGSGSYNEQFF.

V usage is TRBV30 and J usage is TRBJ2-7, with D possibly TRBD2 on 6 matching bases. The CDR3 totals 14 residues. Germline V gives CDR1 GTSNPN, CDR2 SVGIG (reference sequence). V gave up 1 base and J gave up 6 bases, with 16 bases separating them. The CDR3 DNA is TGTGCCTGGAGTGCGTTGATCGCGCGGGGCGAGCAGTACTTC. Translated: CAWSALIARGEQYF.

A word on this clone: The same CDR3 can be traced to other DNA sequences in this sample. The chain has TRBV9 and TRBJ1-1, with 7 bases identical to TRBD1. Germline V CDR1 and CDR2: SGDLS, YYNGEE. The V gene end was trimmed by 4 bases and the J gene end by 0 bases; junction bases not matched to a gene: 9. This CDR3 comprises 16 residues. Here the CDR3 DNA reads TGTGCCAGCAGCCCGGGGGACAGACACATGAACACTGAAGCTTTCTTT. It translates to CASSPGDRHMNTEAFF.

V gene TRBV7-9 combines with J gene TRBJ1-1, with 10 bases that match TRBD1. The trim removed 3 bases at V and 1 base at J, leaving 2 bases unmatched. The CDR3 is 15 residues long. Germline V gene sequence: CDR1 SEHNR, CDR2 FQNEAQ (reference sequence). The CDR3 loop reads CASSLGTGANTEAFF. CDR3 sequence (DNA): TGTGCCAGCAGCTTGGGGACAGGGGCGAACACTGAAGCTTTCTTT.

This rearrangement joins TRBV4-1 to TRBJ2-1, with D tentatively TRBD2 (5 bases). Germline assignment: CDR1 MGHRA and CDR2 YSYEKL. Trimming took off 6 bases at V and 2 bases at J, with 11 bases between the two ends. The CDR3 spans 14 residues. The CDR3 spells CASRTGKAYNEQFF. CDR3 nucleotides: TGCGCCAGCAGAACCGGGAAAGCCTACAATGAGCAGTTCTTC.

The rearrangement links TRBV7-2 to TRBJ2-1; no definite D call. Germline CDR1 SGHTA, CDR2 FQGNSA. The length of the CDR3 is 12 residues. V lost 2 bases and J 10 bases, leaving 9 bases between the germline ends. CDR3 region: CASSLRVSEQFF. CDR3 nucleotides: TGTGCCAGCAGCTTACGTGTCTCGGAGCAGTTCTTC.

With respect to this clone: The junction departs from the called germline gene at one end, perhaps through a read error. The chain uses TRBV5-1 and TRBJ2-1, with D tentatively TRBD2 (6 bases). The CDR3 runs 14 residues. The germline V gene has CDR1 SGHRS and CDR2 YFSETQ. In DNA form, the CDR3 reads TGCGCCAACAGCTTGGGGGTCCCGGGGGAAGAGCAGTTCTTC. This translates into CANSLGVPGEEQFF.

The V and J genes are TRBV7-6 and TRBJ2-4; 10 positions match TRBD2. J was trimmed by 0 bases and V by 11 bases; bases with no gene match: 19. The CDR3 totals 19 residues. CDR1 is SGHVS, CDR2 FNYEAQ, per germline. CDR3 amino acids: CAGGGSLAGENLAKNIQYF. In nucleotides, the CDR3 is TGTGCCGGAGGTGGGTCCCTAGCGGGGGAGAATCTAGCCAAAAACATTCAGTACTTC.

V is TRBV30 and J is TRBJ2-2; 7 bases align to TRBD2. Germline V CDR1 and CDR2: GTSNPN, SVGIG (reference sequence). This CDR3 is built from 15 residues. For the CDR3, the DNA is TGTGCGCGGAGGCGGGCGGGAGTGAACACCGGGGAGCTGTTTTTT. Residues: CARRRAGVNTGELFF.

V is TRBV30 and J is TRBJ2-7; D is undetermined. V lost 5 bases and J lost 2, with 7 bases in between. Germline CDR1 is GTSNPN and CDR2 is SVGIG (reference sequence). The CDR3 runs to 11 residues. CDR3 sequence (DNA): TGTGCCTGGCGGAGCGCCTACGAGCAGTACTTC. This translates into CAWRSAYEQYF.

This chain links TRBV7-6 with TRBJ2-2, with TRBD1 matching over 7 bases. This CDR3 is 16 amino acids long. Germline values: CDR1 SGHVS, CDR2 FNYEAQ. With 5 bases clipped from V and 2 bases from J, the junction kept 8 bases outside the gene matches. The CDR3 spells CASSNYRGRNTGELFF. CDR3 coding DNA: TGTGCCAGCAGCAACTACAGGGGCCGAAACACCGGGGAGCTGTTTTTT. The complete variable domain, with remaining parts taken from reference TRBV7-6 and TRBJ2-2, reads GAGVSQSPRYKVTKRGQDVALRCDPISGHVSLYWYRQALGQGPEFLTYFNYEAQQDKSGLPNDRFSAERPEGSISTLTIQRTEQRDSAMYRCASSNYRGRNTGELFFGEGSRLTVL.

V and J are TRBV30 and TRBJ2-1; possibly TRBD1 for D (6 bases). This CDR3 region has 11 residues. Germline V lookup: CDR1 GTSNPN, CDR2 SVGIG (reference sequence). Trimming stripped 4 bases from V and 7 bases from J, with 8 bases between. The CDR3 nucleotides are TGTGCCTGGATGGACAGAAATGAGCAGTTCTTC. Translation gives CAWMDRNEQFF.

The chain links TRBV5-4 to TRBJ2-2; TRBD2 matches at 12 bases. Losses at the gene ends were 4 bases for V and 6 bases for J; bases not matched to a gene: 10. The CDR3 runs to 17 residues. CDR1 SGHNT and CDR2 YYREEE come from the germline V gene (reference sequence). CDR3 bases: TGTGCCAGCAGCAGCCGGACTAGCGGGATGAGGGCCGGGGAGCTGTTTTTT. It yields the protein CASSSRTSGMRAGELFF.

V is TRBV7-9 and J is TRBJ1-3; 9 nucleotides match TRBD1. The junction had 3 bases not matched to a gene; V was cut back by 5 bases and J by 7 bases. The CDR3 spans 13 residues. Germline values: CDR1 SEHNR, CDR2 FQNEAQ (reference sequence). CDR3 region: CASSLGTGNTIYF. In nucleotides, the CDR3 is TGTGCCAGCAGCCTCGGGACAGGGAACACCATATATTTT.

The chain couples TRBV27 to TRBJ1-4; D gene ambiguous. CDR3 size: 15 residues. Trimming removed 1 base at V and 8 bases at J, with 14 bases between. CDR1 is MNHEY, CDR2 SMNVEV, per germline (reference sequence). Here the CDR3 DNA reads TGTGCCAGCAGTTTATTTCCGGAGGACGTCGAAAAACTGTTTTTT. This translates into CASSLFPEDVEKLFF.

This rearrangement joins TRBV9 to TRBJ2-1; tentatively, D is TRBD1 (6 bases). Germline V gene lookup returns CDR1 SGDLS and CDR2 YYNGEE. The CDR3 spans 15 residues. Trimming stripped 0 bases from V and 7 bases from J, with 14 bases between. Here the CDR3 reads CASSVVQGGPNEQFF. CDR3 nucleotide sequence: TGTGCCAGCAGCGTAGTACAGGGCGGTCCGAATGAGCAGTTCTTC.

The CDR3 region has the DNA TGTGCCAGCAGTGACACAGAGAACACTGAAGCTTTCTTT. Translation: CASSDTENTEAFF. J is TRBJ1-1 and V is TRBV6-4, with unresolved D. The length of the CDR3 is 13 residues. The ends were cut back, 2 bases at V and 1 base at J, with 5 bases in the middle. CDR1 is MRHNA, CDR2 SNTAGT, per germline.

The chain joins TRBV7-2 to TRBJ1-1; D may be TRBD1 (6 bases). This CDR3 has 15 amino acids. CDR1 is SGHTA, CDR2 FQGNSA, per germline. V was shortened by 6 bases and J by 4 bases, with 18 bases between the two germline ends. The CDR3 loop reads CASRLSSGRGTEAFF. The CDR3 nucleotides are TGTGCCAGCAGACTAAGCTCGGGCAGGGGCACTGAAGCTTTCTTT.

This chain joins TRBV30 and TRBJ2-6, with D perhaps TRBD1 (6 bases). This CDR3 contains 15 residues. Trimming took 4 bases from V and 0 from J, leaving 10 bases between them. The V gene's germline CDR1 is GTSNPN and CDR2 SVGIG (reference sequence). The CDR3 loop reads CAWTGTPSGANVLTF. The CDR3 nucleotides read TGTGCCTGGACCGGGACACCCTCTGGGGCCAACGTCCTGACTTTC.

V gene TRBV30 combines with J gene TRBJ2-2, with D tentatively TRBD1 (6 bases). Germline assignment: CDR1 GTSNPN and CDR2 SVGIG (reference sequence). This CDR3 has 13 residues. V lost 3 bases and J 6 bases, leaving 11 bases between the germline ends. The CDR3 DNA sequence: TGTGCCTGGAGGAACAGGGAGCCCGGGGAGCTGTTTTTT. Protein: CAWRNREPGELFF.

The chain links TRBV30 to TRBJ2-7; maybe TRBD2 (5 bases). The CDR3 covers 16 residues. The germline V gene encodes CDR1 GTSNPN and CDR2 SVGIG (reference sequence). Deletions cut 0 bases from V and 4 bases from J, with 19 bases between. In DNA, the CDR3 is TGTGCCTGGAGTGTAGGTAGCGCACCGACGAATTACGAGCAGTACTTC. Amino acids: CAWSVGSAPTNYEQYF. Using reference TRBV30 and TRBJ2-7 for the parts outside the CDR3, the full variable domain is SQTIHQWPATLVQPVGSPLSLECTVEGTSNPNLYWYRQAAGRGLQLLFYSVGIGQISSEVPQNLSASRPQDRQFILSSKKLLLSDSGFYLCAWSVGSAPTNYEQYFGPGTRLTVT.

The chain has TRBV5-1 and TRBJ2-1, with TRBD1 identical over 7 bases. V shed 9 bases and J 0 bases; nucleotides not matched to a gene: 9. Germline V CDR1 and CDR2: SGHRS, YFSETQ. The CDR3 is 15 residues long. The chain's CDR3 is CATRDSSSSYNEQFF. In DNA form, the CDR3 reads TGCGCCACCCGGGACAGCTCCAGCTCCTACAATGAGCAGTTCTTC.